The clone carrying this T cell receptor (beta chain) was recorded many times. What it binds is unknown. This specimen comes from a study of T-cell reconstitution after alpha-beta-depleted transplantation in children. General study findings and limits: Several patients had high TCRbeta diversity at day 60; it came from surviving recipient T cells and thymic progenitors. Newly produced T cells mostly accounted for T-cell counts and diversity one year post-transplant. At around two months after transplant, the alpha-beta T cells were reportedly derived from several hundred expanded clones that came from non-depleted graft cells.

It was with unique molecular identifiers that the TCRbeta library was prepared. TCRdb independently ran MiXCR on the PCR reads; one entry per CDR3 protein. The sample shows around 440,000 distinct CDR3 sequences, 15% to 20% of them seen only once. CDR3 length: 13 amino acids. J gave up 3 bases and V 4 bases, and 0 bases lay outside the gene matches. Sequencing used PBMCs, mostly from graft donor cells, obtained 360 days after TCRalphabeta/CD19-depleted stem cell transplant. The V gene is TRBV12-3 or TRBV12-4, the J gene TRBJ2-5; 9 bases map to TRBD1. The sequence was collected from a boy younger than two who had a stem cell transplant for Wiskott-Aldrich syndrome, so the T cells may come from the graft donor. The CDR3: CASSWTGEETQYF. CDR3 nucleotide sequence: TGTGCCAGCAGTTGGACAGGGGAAGAGACCCAGTACTTC.